This T cell receptor beta chain was sequenced for a study of blood T cell repertoires in COVID-19. Some clones are missing from TCRdb's copy, which holds only in-frame ones; the method was immunoSEQ multiplex PCR. Among approximately 210,000 clones listed, roughly four fifths were seen once. Trimming took off 0 bases at V and 6 bases at J, with 11 bases between the two ends. Germline V gene lookup returns CDR1 MGHRA and CDR2 YSYEKL. The CDR3 covers 14 residues. The sample was peripheral blood. The sequence derives from a woman in her 40s with acute or convalescent COVID-19. The V gene is TRBV4-1, the J gene TRBJ1-2; D may be TRBD1 (5 bases). In DNA form, the CDR3 reads TGCGCCAGCAGCCAAGAAAGACTAGGGGATGGCTACACCTTC. Translation: CASSQERLGDGYTF.